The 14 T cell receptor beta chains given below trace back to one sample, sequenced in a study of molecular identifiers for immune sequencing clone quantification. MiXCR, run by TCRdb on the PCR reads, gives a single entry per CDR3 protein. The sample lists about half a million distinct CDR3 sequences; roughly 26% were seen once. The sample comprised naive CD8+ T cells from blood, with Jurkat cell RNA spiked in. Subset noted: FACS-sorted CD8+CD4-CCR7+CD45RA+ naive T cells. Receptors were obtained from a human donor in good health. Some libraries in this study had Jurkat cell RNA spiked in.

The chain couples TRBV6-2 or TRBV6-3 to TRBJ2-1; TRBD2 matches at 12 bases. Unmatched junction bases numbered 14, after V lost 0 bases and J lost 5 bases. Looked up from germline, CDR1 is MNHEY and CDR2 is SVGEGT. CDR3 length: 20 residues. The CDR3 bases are TGTGCCAGCAGTTACTCGATAGGGCTAGCGGGGGGGCCGTCGGACAATGAGCAGTTCTTC. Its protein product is CASSYSIGLAGGPSDNEQFF.

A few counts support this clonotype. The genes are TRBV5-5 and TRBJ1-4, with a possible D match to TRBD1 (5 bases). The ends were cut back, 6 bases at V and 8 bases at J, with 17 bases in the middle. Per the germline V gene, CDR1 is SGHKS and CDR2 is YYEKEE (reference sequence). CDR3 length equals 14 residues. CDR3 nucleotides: TGTGCCAGCACGACGGGGGTTGGATGGGAAAAACTGTTTTTT. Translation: CASTTGVGWEKLFF.

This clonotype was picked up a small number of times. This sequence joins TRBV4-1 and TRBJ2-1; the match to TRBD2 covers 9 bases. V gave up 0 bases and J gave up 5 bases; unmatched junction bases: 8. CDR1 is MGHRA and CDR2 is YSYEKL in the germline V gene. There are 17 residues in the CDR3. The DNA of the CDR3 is TGCGCCAGCAGCCAAGATTCCGCTAGCGGGGTAAACAATGAGCAGTTCTTC. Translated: CASSQDSASGVNNEQFF.

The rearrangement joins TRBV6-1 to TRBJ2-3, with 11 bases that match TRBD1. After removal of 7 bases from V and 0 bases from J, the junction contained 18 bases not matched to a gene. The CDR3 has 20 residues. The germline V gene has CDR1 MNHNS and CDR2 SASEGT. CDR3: CASTNLRTGGLFSSTDTQYF. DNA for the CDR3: TGTGCCAGCACTAATCTTAGGACAGGGGGCTTATTCTCTAGCACAGATACGCAGTATTTT.

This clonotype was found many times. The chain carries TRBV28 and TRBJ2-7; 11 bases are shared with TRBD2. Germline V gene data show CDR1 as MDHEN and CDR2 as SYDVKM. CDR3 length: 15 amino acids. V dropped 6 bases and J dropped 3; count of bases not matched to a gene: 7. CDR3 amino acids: CASRPSGTSGYEQYF. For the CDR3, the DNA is TGTGCCAGCAGACCCTCCGGGACTAGCGGCTACGAGCAGTACTTC.

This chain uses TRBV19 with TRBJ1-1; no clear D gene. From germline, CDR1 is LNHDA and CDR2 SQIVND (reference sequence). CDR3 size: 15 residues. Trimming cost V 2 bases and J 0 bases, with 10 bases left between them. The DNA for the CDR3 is TGTGCCAGTAGTATATATGGGGATTTGAACACTGAAGCTTTCTTT. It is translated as CASSIYGDLNTEAFF. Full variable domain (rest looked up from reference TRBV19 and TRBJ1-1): DGGITQSPKYLFRKEGQNVTLSCEQNLNHDAMYWYRQDPGQGLRLIYYSQIVNDFQKGDIAEGYSVSREKKESFPLTVTSAQKNPTAFYLCASSIYGDLNTEAFFGQGTRLTVV.

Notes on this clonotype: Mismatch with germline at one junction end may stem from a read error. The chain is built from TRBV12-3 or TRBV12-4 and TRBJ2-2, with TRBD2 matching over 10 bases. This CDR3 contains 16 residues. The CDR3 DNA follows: TGTGCCAGCAGCCCCGGACTAGCGGAGGTCGCCGGGGAGCTGTTATTT. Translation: CASSPGLAEVAGELLF.

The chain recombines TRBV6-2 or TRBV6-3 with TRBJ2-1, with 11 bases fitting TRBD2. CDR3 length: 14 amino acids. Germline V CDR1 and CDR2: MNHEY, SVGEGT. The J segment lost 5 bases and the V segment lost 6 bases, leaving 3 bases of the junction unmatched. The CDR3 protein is CASRLSGRDNEQFF. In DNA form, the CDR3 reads TGTGCCAGCAGGCTTAGCGGGAGGGACAATGAGCAGTTCTTC.

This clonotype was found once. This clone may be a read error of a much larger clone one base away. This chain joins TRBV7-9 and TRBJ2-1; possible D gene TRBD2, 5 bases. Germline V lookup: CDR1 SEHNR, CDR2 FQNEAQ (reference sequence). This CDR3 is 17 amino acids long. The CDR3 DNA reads TGTGCCAGCAGCTCCCCGAGGGAGCGGTTGCATCCAAATGAGCAGATCTTC. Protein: CASSSPRERLHPNEQIF. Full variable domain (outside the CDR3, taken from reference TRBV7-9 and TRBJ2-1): DTGVSQNPRHKITKRGQNVTFRCDPISEHNRLYWYRQTLGQGPEFLTYFQNEAQLEKSRLLSDRFSAERPKGSFSTLEIQRTEQGDSAMYLCASSSPRERLHPNEQIFGPGTRLTVL.

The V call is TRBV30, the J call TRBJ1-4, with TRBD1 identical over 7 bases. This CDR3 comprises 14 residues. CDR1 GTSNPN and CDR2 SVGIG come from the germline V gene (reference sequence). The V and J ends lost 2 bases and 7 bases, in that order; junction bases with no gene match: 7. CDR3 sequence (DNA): TGTGCCTGGAGTCCAGGGGGTCTCGGTGAAAAACTGTTTTTT. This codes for CAWSPGGLGEKLFF.

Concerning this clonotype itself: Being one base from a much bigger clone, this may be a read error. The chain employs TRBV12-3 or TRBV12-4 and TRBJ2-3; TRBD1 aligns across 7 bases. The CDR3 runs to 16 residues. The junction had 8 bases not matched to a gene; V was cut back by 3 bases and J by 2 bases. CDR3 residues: CASSFSGQVHTDTQYF. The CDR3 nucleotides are TGTGCCAGCAGTTTTAGTGGACAGGTCCACACAGATACGCAGTATTTT.

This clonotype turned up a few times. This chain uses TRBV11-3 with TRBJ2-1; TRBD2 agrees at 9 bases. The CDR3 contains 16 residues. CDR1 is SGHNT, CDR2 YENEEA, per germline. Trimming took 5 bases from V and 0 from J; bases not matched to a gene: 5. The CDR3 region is CASSPSGGSSYNEQFF. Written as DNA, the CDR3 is TGTGCCAGCAGCCCCAGCGGGGGGAGCTCCTACAATGAGCAGTTCTTC.

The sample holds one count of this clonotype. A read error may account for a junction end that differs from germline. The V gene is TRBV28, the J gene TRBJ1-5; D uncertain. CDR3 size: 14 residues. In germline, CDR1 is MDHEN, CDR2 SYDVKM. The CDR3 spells CASSSREGFQPQRF. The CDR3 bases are TGTGCCAGCAGTTCTAGGGAGGGTTTTCAGCCCCAGCGTTTT. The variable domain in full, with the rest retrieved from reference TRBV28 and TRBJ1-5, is DVKVTQSSRYLVKRTGEKVFLECVQDMDHENMFWYRQDPGLGLRLIYFSYDVKMKEKGDIPEGYSVSREKKERFSLILESASTNQTSMYLCASSSREGFQPQRFGDGTRLSIL.

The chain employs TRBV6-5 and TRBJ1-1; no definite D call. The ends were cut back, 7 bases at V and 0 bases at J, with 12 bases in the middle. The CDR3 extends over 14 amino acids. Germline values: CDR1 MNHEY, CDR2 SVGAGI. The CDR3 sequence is CASIGISMNTEAFF. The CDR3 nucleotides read TGTGCCAGCATAGGGATCTCGATGAACACTGAAGCTTTCTTT.